This T cell receptor beta chain appears in the sequencing data of a study of blood T cells in healthy people across ages. Study results and caveats: Per million T cells, TCR beta diversity dropped roughly linearly as age increased.

From germline, CDR1 is SQVTM and CDR2 ANQGSEA. Trimming took 5 bases from V and 3 from J; bases not matched to a gene: 7. CDR3 length: 13 residues. Through a sample-barcoded 5' primer and a J-beta primer mix, a second PCR was run for 7 to 11 cycles. Every cDNA was tagged by a template-switch adaptor with 12 random nucleotides. TCRdb independently ran MiXCR on the 5' RACE reads; one entry per CDR3 protein. Among 1.5 million to 1.8 million distinct CDR3 sequences, approximately 43% were seen once, and the ten largest hold about 3.8%. In its sample, this clonotype was seen a few times. The antigen remains undetermined.

This rearrangement joins TRBV29-1 to TRBJ2-7; 7 bases map to TRBD2. This receptor was identified in a woman between 18 and 29 years old in good health. Sequenced material: blood. The CDR3 DNA follows: TGCAGCGTTACCGGGACTATCCTCTACGAGCAGTACTTC. Encoded protein: CSVTGTILYEQYF.